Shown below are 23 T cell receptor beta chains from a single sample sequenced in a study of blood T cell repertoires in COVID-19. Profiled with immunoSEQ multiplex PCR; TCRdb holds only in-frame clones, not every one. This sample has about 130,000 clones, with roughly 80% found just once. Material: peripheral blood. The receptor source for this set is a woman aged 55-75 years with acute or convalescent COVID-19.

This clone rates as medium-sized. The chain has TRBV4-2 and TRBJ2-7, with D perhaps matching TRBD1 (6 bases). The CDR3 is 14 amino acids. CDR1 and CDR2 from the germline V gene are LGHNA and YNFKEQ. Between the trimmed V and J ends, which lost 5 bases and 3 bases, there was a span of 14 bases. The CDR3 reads CASSEGQRGYEQYF. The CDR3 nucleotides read TGTGCCAGCAGCGAAGGACAGAGAGGCTACGAGCAGTACTTC.

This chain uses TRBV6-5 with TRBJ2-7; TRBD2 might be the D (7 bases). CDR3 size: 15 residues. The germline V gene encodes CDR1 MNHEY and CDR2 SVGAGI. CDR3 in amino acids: CASEGGGQGGGEQYV. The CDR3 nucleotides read TGTGCTTCAGAGGGAGGGGGGCAGGGCGGCGGCGAGCAGTACGTC.

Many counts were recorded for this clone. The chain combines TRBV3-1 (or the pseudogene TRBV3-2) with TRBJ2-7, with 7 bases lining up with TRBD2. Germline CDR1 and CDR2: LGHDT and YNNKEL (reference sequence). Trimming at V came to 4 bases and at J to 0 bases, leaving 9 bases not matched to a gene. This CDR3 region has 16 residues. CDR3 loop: CASSRATWGGSYEQYF. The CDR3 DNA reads TGTGCCAGCAGCCGAGCGACTTGGGGGGGCTCCTACGAGCAGTACTTC.

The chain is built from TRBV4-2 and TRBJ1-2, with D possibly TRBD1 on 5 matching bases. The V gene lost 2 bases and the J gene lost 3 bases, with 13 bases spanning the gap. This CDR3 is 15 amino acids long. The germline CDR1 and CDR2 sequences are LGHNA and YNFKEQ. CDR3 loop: CASSQLTASYYGYTF. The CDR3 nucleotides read TGTGCCAGCAGCCAACTGACAGCTTCCTACTATGGCTACACCTTC.

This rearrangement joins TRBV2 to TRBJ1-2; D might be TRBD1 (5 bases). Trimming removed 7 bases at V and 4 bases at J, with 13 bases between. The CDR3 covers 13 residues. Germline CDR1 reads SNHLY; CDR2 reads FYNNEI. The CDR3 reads CASTENRSYGYTF. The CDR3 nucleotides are TGTGCCAGCACTGAGAACAGGTCCTATGGCTACACCTTC.

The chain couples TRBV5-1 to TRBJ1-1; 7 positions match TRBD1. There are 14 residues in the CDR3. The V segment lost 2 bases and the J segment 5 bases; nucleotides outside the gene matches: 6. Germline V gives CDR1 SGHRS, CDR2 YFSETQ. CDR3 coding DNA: TGCGCCAGCAGCTTCGGACAGGAAGGAACTGAAGCTTTCTTT. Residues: CASSFGQEGTEAFF.

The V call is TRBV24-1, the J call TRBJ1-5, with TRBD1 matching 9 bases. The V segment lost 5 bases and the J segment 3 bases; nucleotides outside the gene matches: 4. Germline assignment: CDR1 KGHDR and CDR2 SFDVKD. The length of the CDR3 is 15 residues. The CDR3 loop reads CATSAGTGYNQPQHF. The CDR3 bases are TGTGCCACCAGTGCCGGGACAGGGTACAATCAGCCCCAGCATTTT.

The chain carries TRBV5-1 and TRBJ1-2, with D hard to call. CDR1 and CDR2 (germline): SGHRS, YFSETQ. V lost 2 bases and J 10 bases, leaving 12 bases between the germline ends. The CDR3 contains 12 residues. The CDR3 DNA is TGCGCCAGCAGCTTAAATCTGGGAGACTACACCTTC. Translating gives CASSLNLGDYTF.

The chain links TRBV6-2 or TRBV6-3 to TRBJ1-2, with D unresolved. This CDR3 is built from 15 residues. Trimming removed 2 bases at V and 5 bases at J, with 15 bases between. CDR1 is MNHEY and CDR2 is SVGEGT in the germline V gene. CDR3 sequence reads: CASSYPPRESYGYTF. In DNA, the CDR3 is TGTGCCAGCAGTTACCCCCCCCGGGAGTCTTATGGCTACACCTTC.

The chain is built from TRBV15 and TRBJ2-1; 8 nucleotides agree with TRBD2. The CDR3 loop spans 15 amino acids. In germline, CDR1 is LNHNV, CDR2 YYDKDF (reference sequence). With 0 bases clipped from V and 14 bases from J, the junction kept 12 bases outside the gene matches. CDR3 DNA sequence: TGTGCCACCAGCAGAGATCTGGGGAGCGGGGGCGGAAAGTTCTTC. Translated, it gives CATSRDLGSGGGKFF.

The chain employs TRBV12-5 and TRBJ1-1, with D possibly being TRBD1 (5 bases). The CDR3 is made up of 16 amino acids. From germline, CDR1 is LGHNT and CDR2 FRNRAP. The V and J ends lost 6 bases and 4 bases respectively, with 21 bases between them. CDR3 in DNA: TGTGCTAGTGGCTCCCCTAGGTCCCCCGGGGGCACTGAAGCTTTCTTT. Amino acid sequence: CASGSPRSPGGTEAFF.

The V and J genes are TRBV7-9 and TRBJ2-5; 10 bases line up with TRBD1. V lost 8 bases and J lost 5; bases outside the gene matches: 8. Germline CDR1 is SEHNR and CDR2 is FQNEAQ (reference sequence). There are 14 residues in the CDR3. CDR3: CASEAGQGMETQYF. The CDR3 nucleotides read TGTGCCAGCGAAGCGGGACAGGGGATGGAGACCCAGTACTTC.

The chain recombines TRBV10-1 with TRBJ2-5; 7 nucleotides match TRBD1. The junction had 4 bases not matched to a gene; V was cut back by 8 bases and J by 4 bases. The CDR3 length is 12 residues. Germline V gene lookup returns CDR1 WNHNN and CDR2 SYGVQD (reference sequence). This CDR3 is CASRRQGETQYF. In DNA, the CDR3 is TGCGCCAGCCGGAGACAGGGAGAGACCCAGTACTTC.

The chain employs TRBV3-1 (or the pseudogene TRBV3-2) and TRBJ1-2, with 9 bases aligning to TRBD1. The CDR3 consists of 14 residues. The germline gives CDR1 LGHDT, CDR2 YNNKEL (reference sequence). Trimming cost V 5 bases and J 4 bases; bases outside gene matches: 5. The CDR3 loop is CASSGGQGVYGYTF. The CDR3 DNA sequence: TGTGCCAGCAGCGGGGGACAGGGAGTCTATGGCTACACCTTC.

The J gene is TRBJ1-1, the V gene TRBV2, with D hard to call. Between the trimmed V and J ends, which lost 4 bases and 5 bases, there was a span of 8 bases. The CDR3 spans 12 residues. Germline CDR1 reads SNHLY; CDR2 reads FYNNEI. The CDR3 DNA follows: TGTGCCAGCAGTGGAGGGAGGACTGAAGCTTTCTTT. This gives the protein CASSGGRTEAFF.

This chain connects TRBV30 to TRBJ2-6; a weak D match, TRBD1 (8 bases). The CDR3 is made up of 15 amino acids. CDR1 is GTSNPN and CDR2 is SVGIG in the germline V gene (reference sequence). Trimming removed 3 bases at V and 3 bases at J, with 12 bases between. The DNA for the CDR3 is TGTGCCTGGAGACAGGGGGGGTTTGGGGCCAACGTCCTGACTTTC. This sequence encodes CAWRQGGFGANVLTF.

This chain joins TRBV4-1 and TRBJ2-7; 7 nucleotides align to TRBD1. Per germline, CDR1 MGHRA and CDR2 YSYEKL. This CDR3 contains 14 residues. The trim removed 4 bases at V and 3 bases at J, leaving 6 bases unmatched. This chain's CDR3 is CASSRTGTDYEQYF. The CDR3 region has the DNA TGCGCCAGCAGCCGAACCGGGACAGACTACGAGCAGTACTTC.

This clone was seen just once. The CDR3 region is CASSSQGVQPQHF. The CDR3 coding sequence is TGTGCCAGCAGTTCACAGGGAGTTCAGCCCCAGCATTTT. The V and J genes are TRBV12-3 or TRBV12-4 and TRBJ1-5; D is perhaps TRBD1 (6 bases). CDR3 size: 13 residues. The germline V and J ends were trimmed by 4 bases and 6 bases, with 10 bases remaining between them.

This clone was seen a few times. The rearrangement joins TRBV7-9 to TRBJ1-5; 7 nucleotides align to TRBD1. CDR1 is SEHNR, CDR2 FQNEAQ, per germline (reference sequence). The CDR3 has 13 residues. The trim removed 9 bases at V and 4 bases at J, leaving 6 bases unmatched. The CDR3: CASRQDRNQPQHF. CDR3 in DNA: TGTGCCAGTAGACAGGACAGGAATCAGCCCCAGCATTTT.

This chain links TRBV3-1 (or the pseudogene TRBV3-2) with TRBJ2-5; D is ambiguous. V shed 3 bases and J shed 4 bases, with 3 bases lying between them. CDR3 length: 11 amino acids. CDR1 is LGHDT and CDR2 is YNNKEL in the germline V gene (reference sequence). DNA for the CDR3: TGTGCCAGCAGCCACGGAGAGACCCAGTACTTC. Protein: CASSHGETQYF.

In DNA form, the CDR3 reads TGTGCCAGTAGTATTGTCTTGGACAATCTGGGCAATCAGCCCCAGCATTTT. Translating it yields CASSIVLDNLGNQPQHF. The J gene is TRBJ1-5, the V gene TRBV19; a weak D match, TRBD1 (5 bases). The CDR3 totals 17 residues. Trimming shortened V by 3 bases and J by 2 bases, and 17 bases separated the two germline ends. The V gene's germline CDR1 is LNHDA and CDR2 SQIVND (reference sequence).

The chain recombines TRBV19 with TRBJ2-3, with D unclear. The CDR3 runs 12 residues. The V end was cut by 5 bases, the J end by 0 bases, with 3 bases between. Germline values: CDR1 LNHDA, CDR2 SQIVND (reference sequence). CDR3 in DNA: TGTGCCAGTAGTCCGAGCACAGATACGCAGTATTTT. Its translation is CASSPSTDTQYF.

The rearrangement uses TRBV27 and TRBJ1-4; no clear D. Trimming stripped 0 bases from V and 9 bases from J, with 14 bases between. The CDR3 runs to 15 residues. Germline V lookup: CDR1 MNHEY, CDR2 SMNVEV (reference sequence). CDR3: CASSLSTGVSKKLFF. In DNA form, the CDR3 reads TGTGCCAGCAGTTTATCAACCGGGGTTAGCAAAAAACTGTTTTTT.